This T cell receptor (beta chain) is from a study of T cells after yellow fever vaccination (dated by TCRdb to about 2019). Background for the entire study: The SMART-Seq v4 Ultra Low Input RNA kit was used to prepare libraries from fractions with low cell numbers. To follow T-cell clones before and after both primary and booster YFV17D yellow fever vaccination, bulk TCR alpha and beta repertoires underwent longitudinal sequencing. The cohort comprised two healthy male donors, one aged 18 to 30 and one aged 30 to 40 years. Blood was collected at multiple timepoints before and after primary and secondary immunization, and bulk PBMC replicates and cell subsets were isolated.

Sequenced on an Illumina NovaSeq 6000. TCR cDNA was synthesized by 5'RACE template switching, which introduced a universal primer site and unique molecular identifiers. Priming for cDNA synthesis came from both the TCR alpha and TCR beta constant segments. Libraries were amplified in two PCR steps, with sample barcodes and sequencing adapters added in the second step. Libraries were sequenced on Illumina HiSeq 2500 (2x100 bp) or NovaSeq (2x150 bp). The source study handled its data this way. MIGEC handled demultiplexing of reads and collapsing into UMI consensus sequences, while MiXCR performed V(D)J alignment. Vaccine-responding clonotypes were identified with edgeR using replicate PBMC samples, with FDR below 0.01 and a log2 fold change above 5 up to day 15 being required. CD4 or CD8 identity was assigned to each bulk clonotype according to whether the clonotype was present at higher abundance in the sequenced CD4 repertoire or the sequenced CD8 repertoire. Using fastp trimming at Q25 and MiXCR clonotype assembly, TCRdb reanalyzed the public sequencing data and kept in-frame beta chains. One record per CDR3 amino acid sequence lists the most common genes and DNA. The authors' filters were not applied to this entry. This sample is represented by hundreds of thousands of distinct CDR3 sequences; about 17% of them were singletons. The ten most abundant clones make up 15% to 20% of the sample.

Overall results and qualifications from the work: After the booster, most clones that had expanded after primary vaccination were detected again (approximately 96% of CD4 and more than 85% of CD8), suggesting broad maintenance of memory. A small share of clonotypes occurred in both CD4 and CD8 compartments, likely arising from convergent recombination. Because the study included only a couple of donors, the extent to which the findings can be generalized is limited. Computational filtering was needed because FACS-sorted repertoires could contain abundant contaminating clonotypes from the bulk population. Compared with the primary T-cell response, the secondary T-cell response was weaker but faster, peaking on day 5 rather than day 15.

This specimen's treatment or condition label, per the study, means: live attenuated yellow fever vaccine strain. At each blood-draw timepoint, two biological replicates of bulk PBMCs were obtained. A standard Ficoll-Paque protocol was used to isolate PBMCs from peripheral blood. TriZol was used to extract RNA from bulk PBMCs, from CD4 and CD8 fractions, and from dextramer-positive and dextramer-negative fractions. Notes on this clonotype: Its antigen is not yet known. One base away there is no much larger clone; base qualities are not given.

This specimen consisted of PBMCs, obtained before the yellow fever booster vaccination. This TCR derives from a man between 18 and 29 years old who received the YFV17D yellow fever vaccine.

The CDR3 reads as follows: CASSQGPVRPQYF. The sequenced DNA is TGCGCCAGCAGCCAAGGTCCAGTACGTCCGCAGTATTTT. The chain is made from TRBV4-3 and TRBJ2-3; the D gene identity is not certain. The V and J ends are trimmed by 1 base and 10 bases, leaving 12 bases between them. The CDR3 starts with the cysteine, ends with the phenylalanine, and has 13 residues. Here the CDR3 DNA is all that survives: 39 bases in frame from base 1. Based on the germline V gene, the CDR1 and CDR2 sequences are LGHNA and YSLEER.